Listed below are T cell receptor beta chains from one sample, sequenced in a study of cytomegalovirus exposure and HLA in healthy donors. Only in-frame clones appear in the TCRdb table, and some are missing; sequencing was by immunoSEQ multiplex PCR. This table has 100,000 or so clones, about 81% appearing once. Sequencing used PBMCs. These receptors originate from a man aged 50 or older in good health and CMV-seronegative. The CDR3 runs from the conserved cysteine through the conserved F or W. The D gene is left open where the match is weak. Not every row has a clone size; where given, it reads once, few, many or a size class.

v_call	j_call	clone_size	d_call	cdr3_nt	cdr3_aa
TRBV4-3	TRBJ2-3	-	-	TGCGCCAGCAGCCAAGATCCCGAGAGAGCTACGCAGTATTTT	CASSQDPERATQYF
TRBV4-2	TRBJ2-4	-	TRBD2	TGTGCCAGCAGCCAAGATAGGAGCAGGGAGGGTGGTCAGTACTTC	CASSQDRSREGGQYF
TRBV15	TRBJ2-3	few	TRBD2	TGTGCCACCAGCAGACTAGCGGGAGGGTTCTGGTCTAGCACAGATACGCAGTATTTT	CATSRLAGGFWSSTDTQYF
TRBV4-1	TRBJ2-3	few	TRBD2	TGCGCCAGCAGCCTGGGCGGGGGGAGCACAGATACGCAGTATTTT	CASSLGGGSTDTQYF
TRBV2	TRBJ2-1	few	TRBD2	TGTGCCAGTAAACCCGGGACTAGATCCTACAATGAGCAGTTCTTC	CASKPGTRSYNEQFF
TRBV14	TRBJ2-3	few	TRBD2	TGTGCCAGCAGCCAAGATAGAGGGGGGACTAGCGGCCCAGAGAGCACAGATACGCAGTATTTT	CASSQDRGGTSGPESTDTQYF
TRBV15	TRBJ2-3	few	TRBD1	TGTGCCACCAGCTGGACAGGGGGGAGCACAGATACGCAGTATTTT	CATSWTGGSTDTQYF
TRBV11-3	TRBJ1-1	-	-	TGTGCCAGCAGTAGGGGAGGGCACACTGAAGCTTTCTTT	CASSRGGHTEAFF
TRBV7-9	TRBJ1-4	-	-	TGTGCCAGCAGCTTGGGCCAGAATAATGAAAAACTGTTTTTT	CASSLGQNNEKLFF
TRBV19	TRBJ1-6	-	-	TGTGCCAGTAGTGAGCTTACAGGGAAGCCCCTCCACTTT	CASSELTGKPLHF
TRBV18	TRBJ2-2	-	-	TGTGCCAGCTCCGCATCGAGGGCCGGGGAGCTGTTTTTT	CASSASRAGELFF
TRBV18	TRBJ1-6	-	-	TGTGCCAGCTCACCACTGACACCAATTAATTCACCCCTCCACTTT	CASSPLTPINSPLHF